A selection of T cell receptor beta chains follows, all from one sample in a study of regulatory T cells in long-lasting Graves disease. MiXCR, run by TCRdb on the multiplex PCR reads, gives a single entry per CDR3 protein. The sample yields 420,000 or so distinct CDR3 sequences, 20% to 25% seen once. Specimen: peripheral blood mononuclear cells (PBMCs), collected when the disease was refractory, from a patient treated with antithyroid drugs. These receptors were obtained from a female donor with Graves disease. CDR3s include the opening cysteine and the closing phenylalanine or tryptophan. A D gene is named only where the DNA matches it firmly. Clone size is not always given. Where it is, it says once, few, many or a class for expanded clones.

CASSLWGLSGNPYDEQFF,TGTGCCAGCAGTTTATGGGGCCTATCGGGGAATCCCTACGATGAGCAGTTCTTC,NA,TRBV28,TRBJ2-1,NA
CASSSWGRAKETQYF,TGTGCCAGCAGCTCATGGGGGAGGGCCAAGGAGACCCAGTACTTC,few,TRBV7-2,TRBJ2-5,TRBD2
CSAGETTRTYEQYF,TGCAGTGCCGGAGAAACTACCAGGACCTACGAGCAGTACTTC,few,TRBV20-1,TRBJ2-7,NA
CSVGQGVGNTIYF,TGCAGCGTTGGTCAGGGGGTCGGAAACACCATATATTTT,few,TRBV29-1,TRBJ1-3,TRBD1
CASSLSGTGEMAFF,TGTGCCAGCAGCTTGTCCGGGACAGGGGAAATGGCTTTCTTT,NA,TRBV7-3,TRBJ1-1,TRBD1
CASSDLYPEAFF,TGTGCCAGCAGTGACCTATACCCTGAAGCTTTCTTT,many,TRBV6-1,TRBJ1-1,NA
CASSGGQGNTGELFF,TGCGCCAGCAGCGGGGGACAGGGAAACACCGGGGAGCTGTTTTTT,NA,TRBV5-1,TRBJ2-2,TRBD1
CASSFFRPSGSSVQFF,TGTGCCAGCAGTTTTTTCCGTCCTAGCGGGAGTAGCGTGCAGTTCTTC,NA,TRBV28,TRBJ2-1,TRBD2
CSAKWDALNYEQYF,TGCAGTGCCAAGTGGGACGCTCTTAACTACGAGCAGTACTTC,NA,TRBV20-1,TRBJ2-7,NA
CASSPWLAGSAGELFF,TGTGCCAGTAGTCCCTGGCTAGCGGGATCGGCCGGGGAGCTGTTTTTT,NA,TRBV19,TRBJ2-2,TRBD2
CTSSLGGFEYGYTF,TGCACCAGCAGCTTAGGGGGTTTCGAGTATGGCTACACCTTC,NA,TRBV5-1,TRBJ1-2,NA
CAWTERVAVGEQYF,TGTGCCTGGACCGAGAGGGTGGCCGTTGGCGAGCAGTACTTC,NA,TRBV30,TRBJ2-7,NA
CASSYGQFASGNTIYF,TGTGCCAGCAGCTACGGACAATTCGCCTCTGGAAACACCATATATTTT,few,TRBV12-3/TRBV12-4,TRBJ1-3,NA
CASSLRMSYNEQFF,TGTGCCAGCAGCTTAAGAATGTCCTACAATGAGCAGTTCTTC,NA,TRBV7-9,TRBJ2-1,NA
CASISGRTQETQYF,TGTGCCAGCATCTCGGGACGGACTCAAGAGACCCAGTACTTC,many,TRBV12-3/TRBV12-4,TRBJ2-5,NA